What follows are 27 T cell receptor beta chains derived from one specimen sequenced in a study of CD8+ T cells in alopecia areata. Investigators isolated RNA and reverse transcribed it into cDNA to act as the sequencing template. The assay was immunoSEQ multiplex PCR, and TCRdb's table has in-frame clones only and misses some. In the table there are around 100,000 clones, approximately 60% of which are singletons. The sample comprised CD4+ T cells sorted from blood. Receptors originate from a human donor in good health.

This clone has only a few counts. The chain uses TRBV6-1 and TRBJ1-6; TRBD1 matches at 7 bases. The CDR3 is made up of 15 amino acids. Germline CDR1 MNHNS, CDR2 SASEGT. The junction had 4 bases not matched to a gene; V was cut back by 3 bases and J by 5 bases. The CDR3 DNA is TGTGCCAGCAGTGAGAGGGACAGAGATAATTCACCCCTCCACTTT. It yields the protein CASSERDRDNSPLHF.

The V gene is TRBV29-1, the J gene TRBJ1-5; D unresolved. Between the trimmed V and J ends, which lost 3 bases and 6 bases, there was a span of 12 bases. Germline values: CDR1 SQVTM, CDR2 ANQGSEA. This CDR3 is 13 amino acids long. The CDR3 loop reads CSVEGKDGQPQHF. Here the CDR3 DNA reads TGCAGCGTTGAGGGCAAGGATGGTCAGCCCCAGCATTTT.

The chain couples TRBV29-1 to TRBJ2-2; D not certain. CDR3 length: 12 residues. V was cut by 4 bases and J by 6 bases, with 9 bases left in between. Germline CDR1 is SQVTM and CDR2 is ANQGSEA. The DNA for the CDR3 is TGCAGCGTTGGGAGTTGGTCCGGGGAGCTGTTTTTT. The encoded protein is CSVGSWSGELFF.

The gene calls are TRBV30 and TRBJ1-1; a possible D gene is TRBD1 (5 bases). Germline CDR1 GTSNPN, CDR2 SVGIG (reference sequence). The CDR3 loop spans 13 amino acids. Trimming stripped 3 bases from V and 5 bases from J, with 13 bases between. CDR3 residues: CAWRAGVGTEAFF. CDR3 nucleotide sequence: TGTGCCTGGAGGGCGGGGGTAGGGACTGAAGCTTTCTTT.

The CDR3 DNA is TGCAGCGGGATCGGGACAGGGGTTTGGCAGCCCCAGCATTTT. It specifies CSGIGTGVWQPQHF. The V call is TRBV29-1, the J call TRBJ1-5; 10 positions agree with TRBD1. The CDR3 is 14 residues long. In germline, CDR1 is SQVTM, CDR2 ANQGSEA. The junction had 10 bases not matched to a gene; V was cut back by 7 bases and J by 7 bases.

This rearrangement joins TRBV27 to TRBJ1-2, with 8 nucleotides matching TRBD1. This CDR3 region has 13 residues. CDR1 MNHEY and CDR2 SMNVEV come from the germline V gene (reference sequence). Trimming cost V 6 bases and J 4 bases; bases outside gene matches: 4. The CDR3 reads CASSGQGGYGYTF. The CDR3 nucleotides are TGTGCCAGCAGCGGACAGGGAGGCTATGGCTACACCTTC.

The chain joins TRBV2 to TRBJ1-2; 7 bases are shared with TRBD1. The CDR3 has 15 residues. V dropped 6 bases and J dropped 1; count of bases not matched to a gene: 8. Germline CDR1 is SNHLY and CDR2 is FYNNEI. The chain's CDR3 is CASRIRTGRNYGYTF. Here the CDR3 DNA reads TGTGCCAGCAGAATCAGGACAGGACGTAACTATGGCTACACCTTC. Filled out from reference TRBV2 and TRBJ1-2, the complete variable domain reads EPEVTQTPSHQVTQMGQEVILRCVPISNHLYFYWYRQILGQKVEFLVSFYNNEISEKSEIFDDQFSVERPDGSNFTLKIRSTKLEDSAMYFCASRIRTGRNYGYTFGSGTRLTVV.

The J gene is TRBJ1-6, the V gene TRBV29-1, with 8 nucleotides matching TRBD1. Germline V gene data show CDR1 as SQVTM and CDR2 as ANQGSEA. The CDR3 has 17 residues. CDR3 in DNA: TGCAGTCAGCAACGGGGGGCAGGGGGCGCCGCGAGTTCGCCCCTCCACTTT. Protein product: CSQQRGAGGAASSPLHF.

This sequence joins TRBV29-1 and TRBJ1-2, with D tentatively TRBD1 (5 bases). Deletions cut 5 bases from V and 3 bases from J, with 10 bases between. The CDR3 is made up of 12 amino acids. Germline CDR1 is SQVTM and CDR2 is ANQGSEA. The CDR3 sequence is CSVYGGDYGYTF. CDR3 coding DNA: TGCAGCGTTTATGGGGGTGACTATGGCTACACCTTC.

This chain uses TRBV29-1 with TRBJ2-3; D gene unclear. V lost 6 bases to trimming and J lost 0 bases, with 16 bases between them. CDR1 is SQVTM, CDR2 ANQGSEA, per germline. CDR3 length: 15 amino acids. The CDR3 spells CSVKLVTESTDTQYF. CDR3 DNA sequence: TGCAGCGTCAAATTAGTCACAGAGAGCACAGATACGCAGTATTTT.

The rearrangement links TRBV19 to TRBJ1-1, with no clear D. CDR1 is LNHDA and CDR2 is SQIVND in the germline V gene (reference sequence). This CDR3 is 14 amino acids long. V shed 4 bases and J shed 1 base, with 10 bases lying between them. CDR3 DNA sequence: TGTGCCAGTAGTACCAAGCGACAGAACACTGAAGCTTTCTTT. Translated: CASSTKRQNTEAFF.

The CDR3 reads CASSLGDVLSGEAFF. CDR3 DNA sequence: TGTGCCAGCAGCTTAGGAGACGTCCTAAGCGGCGAAGCTTTCTTT. The chain carries TRBV7-9 and TRBJ1-1; no definite D call. The germline V gene has CDR1 SEHNR and CDR2 FQNEAQ (reference sequence). V lost 1 base, J lost 8 bases, and 17 bases lay in between. The CDR3 is 15 residues long.

This chain connects TRBV28 to TRBJ1-5; 10 bases map to TRBD1. This CDR3 region has 15 residues. Germline lookup yields CDR1 MDHEN and CDR2 SYDVKM. V shed 4 bases, J shed 6 bases, and the junction held 6 bases outside the gene matches. The DNA for the CDR3 is TGTGCCAGCAGTTCTTCCGGGACAGGGGTTCAGCCCCAGCATTTT. The encoded protein is CASSSSGTGVQPQHF.

This chain joins TRBV7-2 and TRBJ2-5; D assignment may be TRBD1 or TRBD2 (6 bases each). Germline loops: CDR1 SGHTA, CDR2 FQGNSA. CDR3 length equals 16 residues. Deletions cut 5 bases from V and 10 bases from J, with 26 bases between. For the CDR3, the DNA is TGTGCCAGCAGCCTTTACGGAGGGGGAACGGGGCGGAACCAGTACTTC. It yields the protein CASSLYGGGTGRNQYF. The complete variable domain, with remaining parts taken from reference TRBV7-2 and TRBJ2-5, reads GAGVSQSPSNKVTEKGKDVELRCDPISGHTALYWYRQSLGQGLEFLIYFQGNSAPDKSGLPSDRFSAERTGGSVSTLTIQRTQQEDSAVYLCASSLYGGGTGRNQYFGPGTRLLVL.

This clone was seen a few times. This chain uses TRBV9 with TRBJ2-3; 8 bases line up with TRBD2. Germline lookup yields CDR1 SGDLS and CDR2 YYNGEE. J lost 0 bases, V lost 4 bases, and 1 base had no gene match. CDR3 size: 14 residues. The CDR3 sequence: CASSRGGSTDTQYF. The CDR3 coding sequence is TGTGCCAGCAGCCGGGGGGGAAGCACAGATACGCAGTATTTT.

The chain uses TRBV30 and TRBJ2-7, with TRBD2 identical over 8 bases. Germline CDR1 is GTSNPN and CDR2 is SVGIG (reference sequence). Trimming at V came to 3 bases and at J to 6 bases, leaving 10 bases not matched to a gene. The length of the CDR3 is 14 residues. The CDR3 loop reads CAWRIQAGAGEQYF. In nucleotides, the CDR3 is TGTGCCTGGAGGATCCAAGCGGGGGCGGGCGAGCAGTACTTC.

V usage is TRBV7-2 and J usage is TRBJ2-5, with no clear D. Trimming pared 5 bases from V and 2 bases from J, leaving 9 bases between. Per germline, CDR1 SGHTA and CDR2 FQGNSA. This CDR3 region has 13 residues. CDR3 amino acids: CASSRVGQETQYF. As DNA, the CDR3 is TGTGCCAGCAGCCGAGTGGGGCAAGAGACCCAGTACTTC.

This clone was counted a single time. V is TRBV7-2 and J is TRBJ1-1; D gene ambiguous. Trimming stripped 2 bases from V and 0 bases from J, with 7 bases between. The CDR3 sequence is 14 residues long. The germline CDR1 and CDR2 sequences are SGHTA and FQGNSA. For the CDR3, the DNA is TGTGCCAGCAGCTTAAGTCTCCTGAACACTGAAGCTTTCTTT. This gives the protein CASSLSLLNTEAFF.

This clone came up a few times. The chain links TRBV30 to TRBJ1-1; 8 nucleotides agree with TRBD1. The CDR3 totals 11 residues. Germline assignment: CDR1 GTSNPN and CDR2 SVGIG (reference sequence). V lost 2 bases to trimming and J lost 12 bases; unmatched junction nucleotides: 5. The CDR3 sequence is CAWSQGARTFF. CDR3 in DNA: TGTGCCTGGAGTCAGGGGGCGCGAACTTTCTTT.

The chain has TRBV29-1 and TRBJ1-4; D is ambiguous. V dropped 7 bases and J dropped 0 bases, with 6 bases sitting between them. This CDR3 comprises 12 residues. The germline V gene has CDR1 SQVTM and CDR2 ANQGSEA. CDR3 nucleotide sequence: TGCAGCGCCGGAGCAACTAATGAAAAACTGTTTTTT. Translation gives CSAGATNEKLFF. Using reference TRBV29-1 and TRBJ1-4 for the parts outside the CDR3, the full variable domain is SAVISQKPSRDICQRGTSLTIQCQVDSQVTMMFWYRQQPGQSLTLIATANQGSEATYESGFVIDKFPISRPNLTFSTLTVSNMSPEDSSIYLCSAGATNEKLFFGSGTQLSVL.

The V and J genes are TRBV27 and TRBJ2-3; 10 positions match TRBD1. The CDR3 is made up of 14 amino acids. Looked up from germline, CDR1 is MNHEY and CDR2 is SMNVEV (reference sequence). Trimming cost V 5 bases and J 5 bases; bases outside gene matches: 4. The CDR3, as DNA: TGTGCCAGCAGTCCCCGGACAGGGGGAGATACGCAGTATTTT. Translation: CASSPRTGGDTQYF.

The chain employs TRBV30 and TRBJ1-5, with D unresolved. V was pared by 2 bases and J by 3 bases, with 8 bases between. CDR3 size: 13 residues. Looked up from germline, CDR1 is GTSNPN and CDR2 is SVGIG (reference sequence). The CDR3 DNA follows: TGTGCCTGGAGTAGCCCGGACAATCAGCCCCAGCATTTT. Translated, it gives CAWSSPDNQPQHF. The entire variable domain, with the rest obtained from reference TRBV30 and TRBJ1-5, is as follows: SQTIHQWPATLVQPVGSPLSLECTVEGTSNPNLYWYRQAAGRGLQLLFYSVGIGQISSEVPQNLSASRPQDRQFILSSKKLLLSDSGFYLCAWSSPDNQPQHFGDGTRLSIL.

This chain connects TRBV12-5 to TRBJ2-2, with 13 nucleotides matching TRBD2. The CDR3 length is 16 residues. V trimming: 6 bases; J trimming: 5 bases; junction bases outside the gene matches: 6. Germline loops: CDR1 LGHNT, CDR2 FRNRAP. As DNA, the CDR3 is TGTGCTAGTGGGACCGGGACTAGCGGGGCTACCGGGGAGCTGTTTTTT. Translating gives CASGTGTSGATGELFF.

The chain carries TRBV7-2 and TRBJ2-1; D is possibly TRBD1 or TRBD2 (5 bases each). The ends were cut back, 1 base at V and 4 bases at J, with 11 bases in the middle. CDR3 length: 15 residues. Germline loops: CDR1 SGHTA, CDR2 FQGNSA. CDR3 nucleotides: TGTGCCAGCAGCTTAGACGGGGCCCCTTACAATGAGCAGTTCTTC. Amino acid sequence: CASSLDGAPYNEQFF.

This clone was recorded a few times. This chain connects TRBV19 to TRBJ1-6; D possibly corresponds to TRBD1 (5 bases). The V gene lost 4 bases and the J gene lost 4 bases, with 8 bases spanning the gap. CDR3 length: 14 residues. The germline V gene has CDR1 LNHDA and CDR2 SQIVND (reference sequence). The CDR3 is CASSRGRYNSPLHF. CDR3 nucleotide sequence: TGTGCCAGTAGTAGGGGACGGTATAATTCACCCCTCCACTTT.

This chain uses TRBV2 with TRBJ1-1; D uncertain. The germline V gene encodes CDR1 SNHLY and CDR2 FYNNEI. This CDR3 comprises 14 residues. V shed 4 bases and J shed 2 bases, with 11 bases lying between them. CDR3 nucleotides: TGTGCCAGCAGTGCCCGGCGGGGTAACACTGAAGCTTTCTTT. Its translation: CASSARRGNTEAFF.

The chain carries TRBV5-1 and TRBJ2-5; D gene unclear. V lost 1 base and J 2 bases, leaving 9 bases between the germline ends. Germline lookup yields CDR1 SGHRS and CDR2 YFSETQ. This CDR3 comprises 14 residues. CDR3 DNA: TGCGCCAGCAGCTTGTCCCAGCGTCAAGAGACCCAGTACTTC. This sequence encodes CASSLSQRQETQYF.